The entry that follows covers one T cell receptor (beta chain) sequence. The V gene lost 7 bases and the J gene lost 5 bases, with 12 bases spanning the gap. The CDR3 runs 13 residues. The germline gives CDR1 MNHNY, CDR2 SVGAGI (reference sequence). In the authors' methods: Estimation of nucleated cell counts was performed using reference gene primer amplification. Assay: immunoSEQ multiplex PCR; the TCRdb copy retains only in-frame clones and omits some. That table furnishes V, J and clone size, whereas the DNA furnished D and trimming. Counted here are roughly 260,000 clones, 85% to 90% occurring once; the ten biggest clones make up roughly 3.9%. The data are from a study of blood T cell repertoires in COVID-19. Turning to the study itself: COVID-19 samples from acute and convalescent phases originated in the United States, Italy and Spain. From T cells, B-cell-depleted T cells, or PBMCs came the material, which was cDNA or gDNA.

The clonotype comes from a woman aged 40 to 49 with acute or convalescent COVID-19. Material: peripheral blood. The rearrangement links TRBV6-6 to TRBJ1-5; D unresolved. In DNA form, the CDR3 reads TGTGCCAGCATACGGGGAGCAGATCAGCCCCAGCATTTT. Its protein product is CASIRGADQPQHF.